What follows describes a single TCR beta chain. No antigen is known for it. No per-base quality is available; no much larger clone lies one base away. In light of the paper, this sample's time point label describes: about 28 days (+/-7) after the second vaccine dose. AZD1222 recipients whose second dose came at about 4 weeks and those whose second dose came at about 12 weeks were combined into one group, since spike-specific TCR depth and breadth did not differ between the two schedules. Vaccinee samples came from UK trials COV001 and COV002, including a single-blind randomized controlled phase 2/3 trial of AZD1222 (ChAdOx1 nCoV-19) in healthy adults. For TCRbeta chain sequencing, PBMC samples were collected from trial participants at day 0 and at day 28 after the second dose. These data come from a study of T cell responses to AZD1222 COVID-19 vaccine (dated by TCRdb to about 2021). In terms of the full investigation: A total of 233 trial participants underwent TCR sequencing, of whom around 200 received two doses of AZD1222 and roughly 25 received two doses of the MenACWY control vaccine. Trial participants were enrolled by age into subgroups of 18-55, 56-69 and 70-plus years, and 148, 28 and 57 TCR-sequenced participants, respectively, were included in these subgroups. Findings and caveats that apply to the study as a whole: Because no day 14 peak-response samples were available, the repertoires could be characterized only after the peak T cell response. Spike-specific TCR breadth and depth rose significantly after two AZD1222 doses compared with day 0 and with MenACWY recipients. Conclusions about previously exposed vaccinees are limited because only 6 or 7 AZD1222 recipients were SARS-CoV-2 seropositive at baseline. Vaccine-associated CD4 TCRs spanned the whole spike protein, with dominant responses in regions 160-218 and 743-854. The 56-69-year group was small, and its depth increase did not reach significance, likely because of low power. Participants were mostly white British, with more females than males. The authors suggested clonal diversity may have been underestimated. Nearly half of unique spike-specific TCRs reportedly recognized epitopes outside regions mutated in the B.1.351 and B.1.1.7 variants.

The CDR3 regions of human TCRbeta chains were analyzed by immunosequencing. Turning to the authors' computational methods: Repertoire TCRs were checked for matches against a reference library of SARS-CoV-2-specific TCRs that had been generated using the MIRA antigen-specificity platform. Breadth meant the fraction of unique TCRs that were SARS-CoV-2-associated, whereas depth meant the fraction of total T cells that were SARS-CoV-2-associated. Each spike-specific TCR was assigned to its reactive spike region and to a CD4 or CD8 class using the MIRA data. Log10-transformed breadth and depth values were compared by one-way ANOVA with Sidak's multiple comparisons tests. The table was pulled from immuneACCESS by TCRdb, which kept in-frame rearrangements only. Such tables lose some clones; where checked, under half of the loss comes from unresolved V genes, and the rest has no known cause. D and trimming come from the DNA, and the V and J calls and clone size come from that table. The sample records 140,000 or so clones, approximately 90% of which are singletons. Roughly 3.9% of the sample is in the top ten clones.

Inclusive of the bounding cysteine and phenylalanine, the CDR3 is 15 residues long. The entry retains the CDR3 DNA only, 45 bases that are in frame from base 1. Per the germline V gene (reference sequence), LGHDT is the CDR1 and YNNKEL is the CDR2. V is cut by 2 bases and J by 5 bases, and the space between the germline ends is 16 bases. The source material was peripheral blood, sampled 28 days after the second AZD1222 dose. This sequence uses TRBV3-1 (or the pseudogene TRBV3-2) and TRBJ2-7, with an unclear D gene assignment. The TCR originated in an adult who received the AZD1222 COVID-19 vaccine. At the DNA level, the sequence is TGTGCCAGCAGCCAAAGTAACTCCTACCCCGACGAGCAGTACTTC. It translates to CASSQSNSYPDEQYF.